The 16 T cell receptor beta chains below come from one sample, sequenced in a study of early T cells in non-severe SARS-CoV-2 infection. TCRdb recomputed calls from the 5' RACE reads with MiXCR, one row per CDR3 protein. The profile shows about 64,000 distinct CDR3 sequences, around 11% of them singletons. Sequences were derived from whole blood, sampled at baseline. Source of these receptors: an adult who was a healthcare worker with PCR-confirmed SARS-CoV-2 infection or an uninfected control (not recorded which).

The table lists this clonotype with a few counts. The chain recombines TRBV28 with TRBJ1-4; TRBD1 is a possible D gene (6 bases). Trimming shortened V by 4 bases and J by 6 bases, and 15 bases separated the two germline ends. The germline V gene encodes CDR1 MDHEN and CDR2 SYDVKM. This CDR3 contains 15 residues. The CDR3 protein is CASSSWTARDEKLFF. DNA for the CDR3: TGTGCCAGCAGTTCATGGACAGCGCGGGATGAAAAACTGTTTTTT.

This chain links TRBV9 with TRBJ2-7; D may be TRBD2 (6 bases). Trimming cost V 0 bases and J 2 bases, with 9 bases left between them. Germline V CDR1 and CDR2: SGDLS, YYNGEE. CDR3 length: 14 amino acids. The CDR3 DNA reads TGTGCCAGCAGCGTAGGGGGGGATGCCTACGAGCAGTACTTC. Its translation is CASSVGGDAYEQYF.

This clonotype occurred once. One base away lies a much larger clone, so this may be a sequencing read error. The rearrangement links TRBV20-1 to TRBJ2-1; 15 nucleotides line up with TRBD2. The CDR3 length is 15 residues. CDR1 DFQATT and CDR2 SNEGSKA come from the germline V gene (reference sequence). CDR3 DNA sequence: TGCAGTGCTAGAGACGGACTAGCGGGGGGGCATGAGCAGCTCTTC. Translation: CSARDGLAGGHEQLF.

Here the CDR3 DNA reads TGTGCCAGCAGCGGGGTGGGCCTGAGCTCCTACGAGCAGTACTTC. Its translation is CASSGVGLSSYEQYF. This sequence joins TRBV13 and TRBJ2-7; D uncertain. The V and J ends lost 5 bases and 0 bases respectively, with 14 bases between them. Germline values: CDR1 PRHDT, CDR2 FYEKMQ (reference sequence). The CDR3 covers 15 residues. The whole variable domain, remainder taken from reference TRBV13 and TRBJ2-7, is AAGVIQSPRHLIKEKRETATLKCYPIPRHDTVYWYQQGPGQDPQFLISFYEKMQSDKGSIPDRFSAQQFSDYHSELNMSSLELGDSALYFCASSGVGLSSYEQYFGPGTRLTVT.

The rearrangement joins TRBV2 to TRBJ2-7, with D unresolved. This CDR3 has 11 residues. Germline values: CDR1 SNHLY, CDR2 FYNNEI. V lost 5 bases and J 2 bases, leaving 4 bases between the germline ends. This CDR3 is CASSPPYEQYF. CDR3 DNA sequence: TGTGCCAGCAGTCCTCCCTACGAGCAGTACTTC.

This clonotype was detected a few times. DNA for the CDR3: TGTGCCTGGAGTGGCGGGACTAAACGGGTCGGTCGCCGAGAGACCCAGTACTTC. It yields the protein CAWSGGTKRVGRRETQYF. V usage is TRBV30 and J usage is TRBJ2-5; 7 bases map to TRBD2. The J segment lost 4 bases and the V segment lost 1 base, leaving 18 bases of the junction unmatched. Germline CDR1 reads GTSNPN; CDR2 reads SVGIG (reference sequence). The CDR3 contains 18 residues.

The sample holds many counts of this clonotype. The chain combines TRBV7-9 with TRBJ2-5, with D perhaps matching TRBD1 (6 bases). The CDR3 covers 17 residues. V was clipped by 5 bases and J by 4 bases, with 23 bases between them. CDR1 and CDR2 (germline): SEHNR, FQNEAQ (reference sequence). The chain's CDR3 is CASSPPPGQEAPETQYF. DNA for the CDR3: TGTGCCAGCAGCCCCCCCCCGGGACAAGAGGCCCCAGAGACCCAGTACTTC.

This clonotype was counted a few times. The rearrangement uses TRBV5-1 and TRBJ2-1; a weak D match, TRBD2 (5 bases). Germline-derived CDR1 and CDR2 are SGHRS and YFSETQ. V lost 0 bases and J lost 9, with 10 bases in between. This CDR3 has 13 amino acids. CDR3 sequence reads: CASSLGTSSEQFF. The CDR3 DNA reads TGCGCCAGCAGCTTGGGAACTAGTAGTGAGCAGTTCTTC.

CDR3 DNA: TGTGCCAGCAGCTTACGTAGTGATGGCACTGAAGCTTTCTTT. It specifies CASSLRSDGTEAFF. The chain has TRBV7-3 and TRBJ1-1; D gene unclear. From germline, CDR1 is SGHTA and CDR2 FQGTGA. The CDR3 is made up of 14 amino acids. Trimming stripped 2 bases from V and 4 bases from J, with 11 bases between.

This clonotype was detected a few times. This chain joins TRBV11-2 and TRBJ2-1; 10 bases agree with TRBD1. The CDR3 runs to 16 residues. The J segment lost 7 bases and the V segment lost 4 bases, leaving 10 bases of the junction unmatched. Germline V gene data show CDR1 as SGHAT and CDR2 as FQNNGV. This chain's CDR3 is CASSSLTGGAINEQFF. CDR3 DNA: TGTGCCAGCAGCTCCTTGACAGGGGGCGCAATTAATGAGCAGTTCTTC.

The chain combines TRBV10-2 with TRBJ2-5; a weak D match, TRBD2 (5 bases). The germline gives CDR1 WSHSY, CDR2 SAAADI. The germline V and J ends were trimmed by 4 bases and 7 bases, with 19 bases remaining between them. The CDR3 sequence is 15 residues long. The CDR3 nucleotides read TGCGCCAGCAGTGGAAGCCCAGCGGCGTTAGGGACCCAGTACTTC. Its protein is CASSGSPAALGTQYF.

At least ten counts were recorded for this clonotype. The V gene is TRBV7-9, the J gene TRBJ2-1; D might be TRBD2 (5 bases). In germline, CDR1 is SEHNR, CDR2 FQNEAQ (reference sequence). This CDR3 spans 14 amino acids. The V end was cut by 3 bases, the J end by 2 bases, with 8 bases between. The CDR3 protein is CASSLREPYNEQFF. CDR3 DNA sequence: TGTGCCAGCAGCTTGAGGGAACCCTACAATGAGCAGTTCTTC.

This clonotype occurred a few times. The CDR3 region has the DNA TGTGCCAGCAGCTTAGTACCACACCGTGAAGCTTTCTTT. This sequence encodes CASSLVPHREAFF. The chain links TRBV11-2 to TRBJ1-1; D is unclear. Germline V gives CDR1 SGHAT, CDR2 FQNNGV. V lost 1 base to trimming and J lost 7 bases, with 10 bases between them. The CDR3 has 13 amino acids.

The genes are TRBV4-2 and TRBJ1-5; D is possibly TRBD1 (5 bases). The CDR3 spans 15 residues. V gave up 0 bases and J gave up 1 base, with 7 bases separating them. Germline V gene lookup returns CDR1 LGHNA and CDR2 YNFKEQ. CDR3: CASSQDWGSNQPQHF. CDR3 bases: TGTGCCAGCAGCCAAGATTGGGGGAGCAATCAGCCCCAGCATTTT.

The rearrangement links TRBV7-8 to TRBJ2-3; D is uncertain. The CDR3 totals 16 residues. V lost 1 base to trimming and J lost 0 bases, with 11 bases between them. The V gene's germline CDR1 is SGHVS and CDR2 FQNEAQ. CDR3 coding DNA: TGTGCCAGCAGCTTAGGCAGCCGCCTTAGCACAGATACGCAGTATTTT. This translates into CASSLGSRLSTDTQYF.

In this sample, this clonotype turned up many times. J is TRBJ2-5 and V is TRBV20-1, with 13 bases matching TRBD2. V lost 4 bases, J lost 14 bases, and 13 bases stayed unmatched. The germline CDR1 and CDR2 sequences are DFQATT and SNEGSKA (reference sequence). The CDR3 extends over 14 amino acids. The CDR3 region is CSATTSGGPSGDYF. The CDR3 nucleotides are TGCAGTGCTACGACTAGCGGGGGGCCCTCTGGGGATTACTTC.